This TCR beta chain came from a study of radiotherapy plus CTLA-4 blockade in lung cancer. As for the study in general: Of all patients, approximately 17% responded objectively and approximately 31% showed disease control.

Study-wide results and caveats: Clones derived from tumor TCRs expanded in blood after radiotherapy plus ipilimumab. Reported findings show early blood T cell clone dynamics, with interferon-beta, best predicted response.

Chemo-refractory metastatic non-small-cell lung cancer patients were treated with focal radiation plus CTLA-4 blockade with ipilimumab. Clones were sequenced by immunoSEQ multiplex PCR, and TCRdb holds only the in-frame ones, with some missing. The table records under 65,000 clones, 65% to 85% of them present only once. J was trimmed by 4 bases and V by 5 bases; bases with no gene match: 10. Looked up from germline, CDR1 is SGHAT and CDR2 is FQNNGV. This CDR3 is built from 15 residues. On this clone itself: Its antigen is undetermined.

The V and J genes are TRBV11-2 and TRBJ2-5; the match to TRBD2 covers 7 bases. This TCR came from a human donor with non-small cell lung cancer whose response to radiotherapy plus ipilimumab could not be evaluated. The sequencing used peripheral blood, collected from a patient treated with radiotherapy plus ipilimumab. The CDR3 is CASSPSGGRPETQYF. The CDR3 DNA reads as TGTGCCAGCAGCCCCTCGGGAGGCCGCCCAGAGACCCAGTACTTC.